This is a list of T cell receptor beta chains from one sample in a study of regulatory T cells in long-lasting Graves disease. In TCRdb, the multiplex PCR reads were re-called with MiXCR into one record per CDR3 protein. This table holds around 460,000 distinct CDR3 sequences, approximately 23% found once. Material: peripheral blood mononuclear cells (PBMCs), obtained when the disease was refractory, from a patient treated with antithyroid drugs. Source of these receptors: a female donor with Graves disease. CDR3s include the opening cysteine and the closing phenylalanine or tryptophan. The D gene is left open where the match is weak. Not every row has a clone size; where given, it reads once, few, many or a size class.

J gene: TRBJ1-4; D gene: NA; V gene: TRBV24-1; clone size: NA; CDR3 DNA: TGTGCCACCAGTCCCTCCTCGGGGGGCCCCAACATCTGTAATGAAAAACTGTTTTTT; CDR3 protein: CATSPSSGGPNICNEKLFF
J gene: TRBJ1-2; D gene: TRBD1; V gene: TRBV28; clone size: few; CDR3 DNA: TGTGCCGGCAGTTCGGGACAGGGCTCTGGCTACACCTTC; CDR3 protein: CAGSSGQGSGYTF
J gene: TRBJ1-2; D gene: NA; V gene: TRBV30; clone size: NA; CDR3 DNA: TGTGCCTGGAGTGTGGGGGATCGGGCCTATGGCTACACCTTC; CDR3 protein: CAWSVGDRAYGYTF
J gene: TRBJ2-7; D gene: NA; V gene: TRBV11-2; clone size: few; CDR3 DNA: TGTGCCAGCAGCTGGGACGCGGGCCACGAGCAGTACTTC; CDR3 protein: CASSWDAGHEQYF
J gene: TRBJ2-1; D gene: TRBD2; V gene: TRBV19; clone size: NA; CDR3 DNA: TGTGCCAGTAGTATAGGTGGGCTAGCGGGAGCGGAGTTCTTC; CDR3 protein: CASSIGGLAGAEFF
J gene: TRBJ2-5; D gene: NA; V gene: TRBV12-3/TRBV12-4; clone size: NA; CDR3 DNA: TGTGCCAGCAGTTCCCCAGCGACAGAGGAAAAGGGGGAGACCCAGTACTTC; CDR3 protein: CASSSPATEEKGETQYF
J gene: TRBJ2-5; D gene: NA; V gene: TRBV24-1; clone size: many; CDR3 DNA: TGTGCCACCAGTGATTCTACCTTGGAGACCCAGTACTTC; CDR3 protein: CATSDSTLETQYF
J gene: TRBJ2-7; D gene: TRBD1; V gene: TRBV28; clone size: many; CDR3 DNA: TGTGCCAGCACTCCTGGACAGGTGACCTACGAGCAGTACTTC; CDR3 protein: CASTPGQVTYEQYF
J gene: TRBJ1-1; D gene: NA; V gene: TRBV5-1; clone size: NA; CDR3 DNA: TGCGCCAGCAGCTACGACACGGGTGAAGCTTTCTTT; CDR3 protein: CASSYDTGEAFF
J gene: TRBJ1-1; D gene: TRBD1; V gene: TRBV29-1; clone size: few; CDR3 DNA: TGCAGCGTGGGAGACAGGGCGGCCACTGAAGCTTTCTTT; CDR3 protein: CSVGDRAATEAFF
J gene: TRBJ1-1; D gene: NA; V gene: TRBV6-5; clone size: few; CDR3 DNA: TGTGCCAGCAGTTACCGACATTTGAACACTGAAGCTTTCTTT; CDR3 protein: CASSYRHLNTEAFF
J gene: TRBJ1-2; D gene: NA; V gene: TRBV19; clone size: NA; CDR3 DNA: TGTGCCAGTAGAAATACTTTGGGGGGCAACTATGGCTACACCTTC; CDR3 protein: CASRNTLGGNYGYTF
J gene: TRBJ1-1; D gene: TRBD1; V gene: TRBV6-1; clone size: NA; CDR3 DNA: TGTGCCAGCAGGAGGACAGGGATTATGAACACTGAAGCTTTCTTT; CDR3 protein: CASRRTGIMNTEAFF
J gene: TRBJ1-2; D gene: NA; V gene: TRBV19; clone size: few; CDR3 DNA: TGTGCCAGTAGTATGGTGTTGGCGGGAACAGGGCTACCGACGGCGCATGGCTACACCTTC; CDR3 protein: CASSMVLAGTGLPTAHGYTF
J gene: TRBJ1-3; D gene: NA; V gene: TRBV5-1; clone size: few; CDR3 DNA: TGCGCCAGCAGCCTTGGGACTTCTAGCTCTGGAAACACCATATATTTT; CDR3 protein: CASSLGTSSSGNTIYF
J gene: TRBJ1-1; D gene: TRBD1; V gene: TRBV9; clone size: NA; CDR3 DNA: TGTGCCAGCAGCGTAGTGAGGGACAGGGGCCTCACTGAAGCTTTCTTT; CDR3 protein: CASSVVRDRGLTEAFF
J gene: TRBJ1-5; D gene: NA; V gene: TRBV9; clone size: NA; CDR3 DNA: TGTGCCAGCAGCGTAGGAGAGGGGTTGAGTCAGCCCCAGCATTTT; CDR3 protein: CASSVGEGLSQPQHF
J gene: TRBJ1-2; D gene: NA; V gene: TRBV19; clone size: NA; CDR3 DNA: TGTGCCAGTAGTATATCCAGGGTTGGTAACTATGGCTACACCTTC; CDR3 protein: CASSISRVGNYGYTF
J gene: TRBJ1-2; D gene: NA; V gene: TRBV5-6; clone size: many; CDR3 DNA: TGTGCCAGCAGCCACGTGGTGCGAGGGACGGCTGGCTACACCTTC; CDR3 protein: CASSHVVRGTAGYTF
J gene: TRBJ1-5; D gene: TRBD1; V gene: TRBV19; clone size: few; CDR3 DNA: TGTGCCAGTACCACCCCCTTCAGGCAGGGGGATCAGCCCCAGCATTTT; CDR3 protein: CASTTPFRQGDQPQHF
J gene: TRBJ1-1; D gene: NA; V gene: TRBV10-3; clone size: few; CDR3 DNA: TGTGCCATCAGTGAGTCGAGTAGGGGGACTGAAGCTTTCTTT; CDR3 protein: CAISESSRGTEAFF
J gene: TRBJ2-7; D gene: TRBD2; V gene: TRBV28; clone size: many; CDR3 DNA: TGTGCCAGCACCGTAGCGGGAGCAACCTACGAGCAGTACTTC; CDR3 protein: CASTVAGATYEQYF
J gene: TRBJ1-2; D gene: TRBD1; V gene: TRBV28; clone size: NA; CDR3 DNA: TGTGCCAGCAGCTCTCTCGGACAGGGCTATGGCTACACCTTC; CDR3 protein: CASSSLGQGYGYTF
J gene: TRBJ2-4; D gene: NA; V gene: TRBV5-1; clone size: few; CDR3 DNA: TGCGCCAGCAGCTTGACCGAGGACAAAAACATTCAGTACTTC; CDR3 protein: CASSLTEDKNIQYF
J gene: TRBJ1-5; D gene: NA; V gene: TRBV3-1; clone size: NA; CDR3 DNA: TGTGCCAGCACCCAGGGGACAACTAGCAATCAGCCCCAGCATTTT; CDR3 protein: CASTQGTTSNQPQHF
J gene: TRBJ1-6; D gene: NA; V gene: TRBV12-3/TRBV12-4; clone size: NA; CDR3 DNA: TGTGCCAGCAGTTTCAGGCGGCCGACTAGTCAGGTGTATAATTCACCCCTCCACTTT; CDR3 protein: CASSFRRPTSQVYNSPLHF
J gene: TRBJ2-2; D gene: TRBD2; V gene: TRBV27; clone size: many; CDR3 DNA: TGTGCCAGCGGGTCCGGGACTAGTTATCCCGGCGGGGAGCTGTTTTTT; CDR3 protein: CASGSGTSYPGGELFF
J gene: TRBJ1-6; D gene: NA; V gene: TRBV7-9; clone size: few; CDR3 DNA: TGTGCCAGCAGCTTAGCGCATTCACCCCTCCACTTT; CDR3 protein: CASSLAHSPLHF
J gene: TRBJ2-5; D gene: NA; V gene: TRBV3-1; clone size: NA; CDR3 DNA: TGTGCCAGCAGCCAAGGTGGGGGTATTCAAGAGACCCAGTACTTC; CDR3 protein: CASSQGGGIQETQYF
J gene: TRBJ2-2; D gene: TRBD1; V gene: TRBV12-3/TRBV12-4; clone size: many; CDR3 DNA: TGTGCCAGCAGGGCACTACAGGGGTTCGACACCGGGGAGCTGTTTTTT; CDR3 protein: CASRALQGFDTGELFF
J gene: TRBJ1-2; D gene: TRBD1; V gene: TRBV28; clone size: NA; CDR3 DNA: TGTGCCAGCAGTCCGGACAGGGTTGAGTATGGCTACACCTTC; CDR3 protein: CASSPDRVEYGYTF